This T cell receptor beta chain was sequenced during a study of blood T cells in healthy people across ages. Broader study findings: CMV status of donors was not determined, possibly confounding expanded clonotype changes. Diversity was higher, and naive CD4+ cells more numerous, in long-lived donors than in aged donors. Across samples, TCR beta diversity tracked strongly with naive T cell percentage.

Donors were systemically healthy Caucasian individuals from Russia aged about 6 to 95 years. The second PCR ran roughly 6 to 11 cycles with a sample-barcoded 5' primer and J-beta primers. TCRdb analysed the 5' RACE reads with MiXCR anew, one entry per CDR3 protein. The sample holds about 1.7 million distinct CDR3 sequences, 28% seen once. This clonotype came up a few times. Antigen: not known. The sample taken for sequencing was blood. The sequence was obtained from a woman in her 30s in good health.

In DNA form, the CDR3 reads TGTGCCAGCAGTTCCGGGACATCTGCGAAAAAACTGTTTTTT. Translated: CASSSGTSAKKLFF. J is TRBJ1-4 and V is TRBV12-3 or TRBV12-4; weak D call: TRBD1 (6 bases). Trimming took off 4 bases at V and 9 bases at J, with 15 bases between the two ends. The CDR3 extends over 14 amino acids.